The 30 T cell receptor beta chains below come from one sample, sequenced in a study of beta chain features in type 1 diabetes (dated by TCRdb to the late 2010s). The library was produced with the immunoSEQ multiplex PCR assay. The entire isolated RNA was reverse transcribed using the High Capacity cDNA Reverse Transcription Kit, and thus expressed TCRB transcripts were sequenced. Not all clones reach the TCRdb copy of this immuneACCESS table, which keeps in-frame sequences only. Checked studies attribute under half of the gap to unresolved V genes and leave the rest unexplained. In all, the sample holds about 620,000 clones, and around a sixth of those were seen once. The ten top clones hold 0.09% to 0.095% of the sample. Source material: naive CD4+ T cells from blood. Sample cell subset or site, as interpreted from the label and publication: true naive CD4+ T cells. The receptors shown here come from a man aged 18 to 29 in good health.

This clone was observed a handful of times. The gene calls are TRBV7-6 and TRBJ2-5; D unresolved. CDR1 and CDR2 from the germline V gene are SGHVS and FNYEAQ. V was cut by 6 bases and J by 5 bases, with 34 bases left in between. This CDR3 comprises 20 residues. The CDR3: CASRTWHPASTATLRETQYF. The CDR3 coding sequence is TGTGCCAGCAGAACCTGGCATCCCGCTTCGACTGCTACCTTACGGGAGACCCAGTACTTC.

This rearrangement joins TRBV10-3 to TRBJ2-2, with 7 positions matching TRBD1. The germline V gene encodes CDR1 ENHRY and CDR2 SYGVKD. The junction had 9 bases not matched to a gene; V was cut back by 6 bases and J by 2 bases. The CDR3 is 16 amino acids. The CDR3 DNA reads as TGTGCCATCAGGGGCCGGGACAGCCTCAACACCGGGGAGCTGTTTTTT. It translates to CAIRGRDSLNTGELFF.

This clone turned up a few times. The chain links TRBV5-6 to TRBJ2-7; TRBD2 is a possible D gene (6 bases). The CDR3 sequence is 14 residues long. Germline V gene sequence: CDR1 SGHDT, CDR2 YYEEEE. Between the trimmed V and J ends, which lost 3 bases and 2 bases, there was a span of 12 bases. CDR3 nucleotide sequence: TGTGCCAGCAGCTATCTAGGAGGGGCCTACGAGCAGTACTTC. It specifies CASSYLGGAYEQYF.

The CDR3 reads CAAGQGSRDTEAFF. CDR3 bases: TGTGCAGCGGGACAGGGTTCAAGGGACACTGAAGCTTTCTTT. The genes are TRBV30 and TRBJ1-1; 9 bases agree with TRBD1. The V gene's germline CDR1 is GTSNPN and CDR2 SVGIG (reference sequence). This CDR3 spans 14 amino acids.

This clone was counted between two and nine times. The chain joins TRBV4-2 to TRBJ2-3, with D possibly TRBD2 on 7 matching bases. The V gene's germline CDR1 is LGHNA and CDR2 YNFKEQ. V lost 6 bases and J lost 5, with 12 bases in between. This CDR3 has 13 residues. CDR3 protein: CASRGGGEDTQYF. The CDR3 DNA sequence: TGTGCCAGCAGAGGGGGGGGCGAAGATACGCAGTATTTT.

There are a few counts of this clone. CDR3 nucleotides: TGTGCCTGGAGTGTCTTTACTGAAGCTTTCTTT. Translated, it gives CAWSVFTEAFF. This rearrangement joins TRBV30 to TRBJ1-1; D gene uncertain. V was cut by 0 bases and J by 5 bases, with 4 bases left in between. The CDR3 has 11 amino acids. Germline-derived CDR1 and CDR2 are GTSNPN and SVGIG (reference sequence).

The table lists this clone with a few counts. CDR3 DNA sequence: TGTGCCAGCAGTTACTCGGAAAATCAGCCCCAGCATTTT. It encodes CASSYSENQPQHF. V gene TRBV6-6 combines with J gene TRBJ1-5; D not resolved. Per germline, CDR1 MNHNY and CDR2 SVGAGI (reference sequence). Trimming pared 0 bases from V and 4 bases from J, leaving 4 bases between. This CDR3 contains 13 residues.

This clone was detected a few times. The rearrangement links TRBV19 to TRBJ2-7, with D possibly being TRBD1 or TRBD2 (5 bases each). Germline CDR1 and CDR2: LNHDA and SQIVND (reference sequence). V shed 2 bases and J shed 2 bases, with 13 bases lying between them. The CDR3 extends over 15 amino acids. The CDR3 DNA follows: TGTGCCAGTAGTATAAGCGAGGGGCCTACCTACGAGCAGTACTTC. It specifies CASSISEGPTYEQYF.

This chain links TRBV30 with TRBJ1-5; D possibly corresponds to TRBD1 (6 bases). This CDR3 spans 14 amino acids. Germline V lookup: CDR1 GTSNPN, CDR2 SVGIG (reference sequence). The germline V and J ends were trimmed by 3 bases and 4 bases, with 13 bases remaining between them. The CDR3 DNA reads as TGTGCCTGGAGCCTGGGACAACCAAATCAGCCCCAGCATTTT. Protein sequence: CAWSLGQPNQPQHF.

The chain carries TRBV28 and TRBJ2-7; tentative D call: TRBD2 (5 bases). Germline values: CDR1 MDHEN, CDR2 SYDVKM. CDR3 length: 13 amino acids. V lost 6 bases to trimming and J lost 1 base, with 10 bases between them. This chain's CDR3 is CASSPGFSYEQYF. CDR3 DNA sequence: TGTGCCAGCAGCCCGGGATTTTCCTACGAGCAGTACTTC.

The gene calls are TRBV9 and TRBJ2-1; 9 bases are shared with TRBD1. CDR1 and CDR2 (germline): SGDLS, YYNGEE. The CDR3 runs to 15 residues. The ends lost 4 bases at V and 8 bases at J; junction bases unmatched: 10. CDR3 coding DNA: TGTGCCAGCAGCTTCCGGGACAGGGTTAGGGATGAGCAGTTCTTC. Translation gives CASSFRDRVRDEQFF.

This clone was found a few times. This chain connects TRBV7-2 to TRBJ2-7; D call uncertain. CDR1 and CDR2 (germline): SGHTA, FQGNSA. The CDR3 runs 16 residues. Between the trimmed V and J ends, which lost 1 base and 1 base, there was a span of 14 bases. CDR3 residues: CASSLGRVVGSYEQYF. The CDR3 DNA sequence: TGTGCCAGCAGCTTAGGAAGGGTTGTAGGGTCCTACGAGCAGTACTTC.

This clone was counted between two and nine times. The CDR3 spells CASSFRQAVAQETQYF. CDR3 in DNA: TGTGCCAGCAGCTTTCGTCAGGCAGTCGCACAAGAGACCCAGTACTTC. The V gene is TRBV5-4, the J gene TRBJ2-5; D is ambiguous. This CDR3 has 16 amino acids. The V gene lost 2 bases and the J gene lost 2 bases, with 16 bases spanning the gap. CDR1 is SGHNT, CDR2 YYREEE, per germline (reference sequence).

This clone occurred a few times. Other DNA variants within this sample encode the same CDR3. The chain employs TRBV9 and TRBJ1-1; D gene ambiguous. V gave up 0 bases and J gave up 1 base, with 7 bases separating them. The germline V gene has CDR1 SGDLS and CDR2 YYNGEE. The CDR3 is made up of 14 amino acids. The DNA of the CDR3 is TGTGCCAGCAGCGTAGCGGGCCAGAACACTGAAGCTTTCTTT. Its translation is CASSVAGQNTEAFF. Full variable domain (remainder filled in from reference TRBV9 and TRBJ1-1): DSGVTQTPKHLITATGQRVTLRCSPRSGDLSVYWYQQSLDQGLQFLIQYYNGEERAKGNILERFSAQQFPDLHSELNLSSLELGDSALYFCASSVAGQNTEAFFGQGTRLTVV.

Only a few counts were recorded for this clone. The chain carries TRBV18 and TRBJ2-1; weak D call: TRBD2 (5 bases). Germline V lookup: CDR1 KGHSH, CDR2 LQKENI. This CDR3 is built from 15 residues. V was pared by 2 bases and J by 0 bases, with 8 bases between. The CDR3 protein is CASSPTGISYNEQFF. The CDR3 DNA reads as TGTGCCAGCTCACCAACGGGAATCTCCTACAATGAGCAGTTCTTC.

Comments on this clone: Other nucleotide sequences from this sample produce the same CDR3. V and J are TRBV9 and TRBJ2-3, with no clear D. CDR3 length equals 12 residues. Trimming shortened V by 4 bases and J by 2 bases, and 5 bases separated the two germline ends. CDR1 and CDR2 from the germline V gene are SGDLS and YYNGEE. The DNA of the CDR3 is TGTGCCAGCAGCCCGTACACAGATACGCAGTATTTT. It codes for CASSPYTDTQYF.

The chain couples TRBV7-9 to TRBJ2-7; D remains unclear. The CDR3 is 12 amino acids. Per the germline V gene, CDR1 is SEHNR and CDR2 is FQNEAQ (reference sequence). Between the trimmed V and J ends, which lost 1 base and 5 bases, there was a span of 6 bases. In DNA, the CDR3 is TGTGCCAGCAGCTTAGACCGGGACGAGCAGTACTTC. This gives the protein CASSLDRDEQYF. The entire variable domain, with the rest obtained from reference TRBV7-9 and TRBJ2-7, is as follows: DTGVSQNPRHKITKRGQNVTFRCDPISEHNRLYWYRQTLGQGPEFLTYFQNEAQLEKSRLLSDRFSAERPKGSFSTLEIQRTEQGDSAMYLCASSLDRDEQYFGPGTRLTVT.

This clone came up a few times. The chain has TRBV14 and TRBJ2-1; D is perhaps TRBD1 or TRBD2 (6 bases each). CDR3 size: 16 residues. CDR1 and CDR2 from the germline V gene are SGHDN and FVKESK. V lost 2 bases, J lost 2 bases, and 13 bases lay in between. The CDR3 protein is CASSQSPRGPYNEQFF. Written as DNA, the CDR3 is TGTGCCAGCAGCCAATCCCCACGGGGGCCCTACAATGAGCAGTTCTTC.

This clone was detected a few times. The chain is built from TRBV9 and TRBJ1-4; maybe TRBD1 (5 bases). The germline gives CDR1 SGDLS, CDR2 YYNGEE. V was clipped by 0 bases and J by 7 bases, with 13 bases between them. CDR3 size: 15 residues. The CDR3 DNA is TGTGCCAGCAGCGTAGCCGGAGGGGTTCTTGAAAAACTGTTTTTT. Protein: CASSVAGGVLEKLFF. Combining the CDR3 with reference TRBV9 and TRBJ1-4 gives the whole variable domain DSGVTQTPKHLITATGQRVTLRCSPRSGDLSVYWYQQSLDQGLQFLIQYYNGEERAKGNILERFSAQQFPDLHSELNLSSLELGDSALYFCASSVAGGVLEKLFFGSGTQLSVL.

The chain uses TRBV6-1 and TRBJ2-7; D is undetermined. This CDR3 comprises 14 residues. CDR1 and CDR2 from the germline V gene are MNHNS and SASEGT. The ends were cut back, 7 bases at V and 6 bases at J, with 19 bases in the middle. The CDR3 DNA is TGTGCCAGCACGGTTTTTCTTAATGCTGGCGAGCAGTACTTC. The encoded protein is CASTVFLNAGEQYF.

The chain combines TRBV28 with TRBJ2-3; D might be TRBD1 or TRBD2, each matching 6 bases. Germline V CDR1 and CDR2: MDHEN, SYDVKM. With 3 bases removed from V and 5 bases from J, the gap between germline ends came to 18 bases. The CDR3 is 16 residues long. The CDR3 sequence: CASSFSRGTLGDTQYF. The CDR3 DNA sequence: TGTGCCAGCAGTTTCTCACGGGGGACACTGGGAGATACGCAGTATTTT.

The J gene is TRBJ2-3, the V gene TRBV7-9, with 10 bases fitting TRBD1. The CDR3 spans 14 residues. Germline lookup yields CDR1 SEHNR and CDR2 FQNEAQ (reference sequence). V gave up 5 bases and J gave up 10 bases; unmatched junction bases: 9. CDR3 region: CASSPGGTGVPQYF. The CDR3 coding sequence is TGTGCCAGCAGCCCCGGGGGGACAGGGGTCCCGCAGTATTTT.

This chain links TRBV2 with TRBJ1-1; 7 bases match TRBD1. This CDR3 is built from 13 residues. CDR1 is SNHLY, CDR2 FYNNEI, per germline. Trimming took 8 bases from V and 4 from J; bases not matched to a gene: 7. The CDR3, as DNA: TGTGCCAGCCCTGGACAGGTCATCACTGAAGCTTTCTTT. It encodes CASPGQVITEAFF.

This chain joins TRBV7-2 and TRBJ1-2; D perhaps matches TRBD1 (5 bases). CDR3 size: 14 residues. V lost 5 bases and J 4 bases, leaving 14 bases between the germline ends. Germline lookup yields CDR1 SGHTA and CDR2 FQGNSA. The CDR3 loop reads CASSPSRDLYGYTF. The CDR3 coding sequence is TGTGCCAGCAGCCCCTCCCGGGACCTCTATGGCTACACCTTC.

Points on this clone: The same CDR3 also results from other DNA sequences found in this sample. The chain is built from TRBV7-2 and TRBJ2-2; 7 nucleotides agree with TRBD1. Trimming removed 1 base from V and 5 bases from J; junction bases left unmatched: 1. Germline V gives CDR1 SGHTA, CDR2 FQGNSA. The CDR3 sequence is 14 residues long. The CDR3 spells CASSLDRGTGELFF. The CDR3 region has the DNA TGTGCCAGCAGCTTAGACAGGGGAACCGGGGAGCTGTTTTTT.

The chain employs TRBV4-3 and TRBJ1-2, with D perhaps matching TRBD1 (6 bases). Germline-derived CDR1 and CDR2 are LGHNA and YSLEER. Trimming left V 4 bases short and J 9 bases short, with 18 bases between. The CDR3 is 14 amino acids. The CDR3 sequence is CASSPKGAGESYTF. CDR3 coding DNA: TGCGCCAGCAGCCCTAAGGGAGCAGGGGAGAGCTACACCTTC.

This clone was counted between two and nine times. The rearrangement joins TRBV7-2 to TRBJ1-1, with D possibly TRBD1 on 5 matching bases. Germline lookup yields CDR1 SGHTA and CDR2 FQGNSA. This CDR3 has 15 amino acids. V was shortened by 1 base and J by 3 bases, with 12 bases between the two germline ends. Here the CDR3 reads CASSLEPAGHTEAFF. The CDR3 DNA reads TGTGCCAGCAGCTTAGAACCCGCAGGGCACACTGAAGCTTTCTTT.

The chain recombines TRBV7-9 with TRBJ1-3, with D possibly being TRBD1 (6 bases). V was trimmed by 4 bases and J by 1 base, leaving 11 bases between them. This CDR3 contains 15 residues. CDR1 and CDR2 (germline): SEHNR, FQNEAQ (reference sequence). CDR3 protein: CASSYLGTSGNTIYF. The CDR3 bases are TGTGCCAGCAGCTACCTAGGGACATCTGGAAACACCATATATTTT. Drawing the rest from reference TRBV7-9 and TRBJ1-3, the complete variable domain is DTGVSQNPRHKITKRGQNVTFRCDPISEHNRLYWYRQTLGQGPEFLTYFQNEAQLEKSRLLSDRFSAERPKGSFSTLEIQRTEQGDSAMYLCASSYLGTSGNTIYFGEGSWLTVV.

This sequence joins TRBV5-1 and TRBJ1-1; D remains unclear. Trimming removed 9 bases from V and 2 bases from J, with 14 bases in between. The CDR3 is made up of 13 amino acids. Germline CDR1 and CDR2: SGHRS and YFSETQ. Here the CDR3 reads CATMRELNTEAFF. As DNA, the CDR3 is TGCGCCACTATGCGGGAACTCAACACTGAAGCTTTCTTT. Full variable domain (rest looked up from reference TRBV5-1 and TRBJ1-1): KAGVTQTPRYLIKTRGQQVTLSCSPISGHRSVSWYQQTPGQGLQFLFEYFSETQRNKGNFPGRFSGRQFSNSRSEMNVSTLELGDSALYLCATMRELNTEAFFGQGTRLTVV.

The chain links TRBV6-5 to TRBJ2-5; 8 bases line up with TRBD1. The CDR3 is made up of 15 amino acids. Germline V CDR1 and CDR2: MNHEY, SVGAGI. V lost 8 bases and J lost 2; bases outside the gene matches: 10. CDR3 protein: CASYTGGARQETQYF. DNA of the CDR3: TGTGCCAGCTACACAGGGGGAGCGAGGCAAGAGACCCAGTACTTC.